Below, 12 T cell receptor beta chains from the same sample are listed, as sequenced in a study of cytotoxic CD8 clonotypes in ibrutinib-treated CLL. Method: immunoSEQ multiplex PCR; TCRdb's copy keeps in-frame clones and lacks some. The top ten hold around 30% of the sample, which has 120,000 to 150,000 clones, 70% to 80% seen once. The sequences come from PBMCs, collected after 12 months of ibrutinib treatment. These receptors were taken from a human donor with chronic lymphocytic leukemia.

This sequence joins TRBV28 and TRBJ1-1; 8 positions agree with TRBD1. Per germline, CDR1 MDHEN and CDR2 SYDVKM. The trim removed 6 bases at V and 3 bases at J, leaving 3 bases unmatched. The length of the CDR3 is 13 residues. The CDR3 nucleotides read TGTGCCAGCAGAAGACAGGGGCACACTGAAGCTTTCTTT. It is translated as CASRRQGHTEAFF.

This chain links TRBV5-6 with TRBJ1-2; 8 positions match TRBD1. In germline, CDR1 is SGHDT, CDR2 YYEEEE. There are 15 residues in the CDR3. Unmatched junction bases numbered 7, after V lost 2 bases and J lost 4 bases. The DNA of the CDR3 is TGTGCCAGCAGCTTCCCCAGGGGGCTATCCTATGGCTACACCTTC. Translated: CASSFPRGLSYGYTF.

This clone was counted a single time. The gene calls are TRBV28 and TRBJ1-2, with 9 bases matching TRBD1. CDR1 and CDR2 (germline): MDHEN, SYDVKM. The CDR3 has 15 residues. Trimming cost V 8 bases and J 2 bases; bases outside gene matches: 9. The CDR3 spells CASLDRGERNYGYTF. DNA for the CDR3: TGTGCCAGCCTCGACAGGGGGGAACGAAACTATGGCTACACCTTC.

The genes are TRBV5-1 and TRBJ2-4; a weak D match, TRBD2 (5 bases). The CDR3 extends over 12 amino acids. The V gene lost 2 bases and the J gene lost 11 bases, with 11 bases spanning the gap. The germline gives CDR1 SGHRS, CDR2 YFSETQ. The CDR3 region is CASSLNEGVQYF. DNA for the CDR3: TGCGCCAGCAGCTTAAACGAGGGCGTTCAGTACTTC.

V gene TRBV19 combines with J gene TRBJ1-3; D remains unclear. This CDR3 region has 12 residues. The V end was cut by 4 bases, the J end by 2 bases, with 3 bases between. Germline assignment: CDR1 LNHDA and CDR2 SQIVND (reference sequence). The CDR3 protein is CASSTPGNTIYF. The CDR3 bases are TGTGCCAGTAGTACCCCTGGAAACACCATATATTTT.

CDR3: CASSLDGASNQPQHF. CDR3 bases: TGTGCCAGCAGCTTAGATGGGGCCAGCAATCAGCCCCAGCATTTT. V gene TRBV7-2 combines with J gene TRBJ1-5, with D perhaps matching TRBD1 (5 bases). The V and J ends lost 1 base and 1 base respectively, with 8 bases between them. This CDR3 has 15 amino acids. CDR1 is SGHTA and CDR2 is FQGNSA in the germline V gene.

This rearrangement joins TRBV13 to TRBJ2-1; 9 bases are shared with TRBD2. The germline V gene has CDR1 PRHDT and CDR2 FYEKMQ (reference sequence). There are 16 residues in the CDR3. The ends lost 4 bases at V and 1 base at J; junction bases unmatched: 5. The CDR3 spells CASSSRTSASYNEQFF. CDR3 DNA sequence: TGTGCCAGCAGCTCTCGGACTAGCGCTTCCTACAATGAGCAGTTCTTC.

The chain uses TRBV6-1 and TRBJ1-2, with 8 nucleotides matching TRBD1. The CDR3 runs to 16 residues. The trim removed 1 base at V and 5 bases at J, leaving 9 bases unmatched. CDR1 is MNHNS and CDR2 is SASEGT in the germline V gene. CDR3 in DNA: TGTGCCAGCAGTGAAGGGGACAGGTTCGGCCGTTATGGCTACACCTTC. Its translation is CASSEGDRFGRYGYTF.

The rearrangement links TRBV27 to TRBJ2-3, with TRBD1 identical over 9 bases. This CDR3 contains 15 residues. CDR1 is MNHEY, CDR2 SMNVEV, per germline (reference sequence). V dropped 2 bases and J dropped 2; count of bases not matched to a gene: 2. CDR3 protein: CASSLDRGDTDTQYF. CDR3 sequence (DNA): TGTGCCAGCAGTTTAGACAGGGGGGACACAGATACGCAGTATTTT.

This sequence joins TRBV28 and TRBJ1-3, with D uncertain. The CDR3 runs to 13 residues. Trimming removed 6 bases from V and 0 bases from J, with 6 bases in between. Per germline, CDR1 MDHEN and CDR2 SYDVKM. The CDR3 spells CASRRSSGNTIYF. The CDR3 DNA is TGTGCCAGCAGGAGGAGCTCTGGAAACACCATATATTTT.

The CDR3 nucleotides read TGTGCCAGCAGCCAAGATGAGGGGCAGCCCCAGCATTTT. Encoded protein: CASSQDEGQPQHF. This rearrangement joins TRBV14 to TRBJ1-5; TRBD1 is a possible D gene (5 bases). V lost 0 bases and J 7 bases, leaving 7 bases between the germline ends. CDR1 is SGHDN and CDR2 is FVKESK in the germline V gene. This CDR3 contains 13 residues.

The rearrangement joins TRBV30 to TRBJ2-3; 8 nucleotides match TRBD2. Germline-derived CDR1 and CDR2 are GTSNPN and SVGIG (reference sequence). The CDR3 has 15 amino acids. With V trimmed by 0 bases and J by 5 bases, 7 bases remained unmatched. The DNA for the CDR3 is TGTGCCTGGAGTGTAGGGCTAGCGGGTGGAGATACGCAGTATTTT. This sequence encodes CAWSVGLAGGDTQYF.